This T cell receptor (beta chain) was profiled in a study of blood T cell repertoires in COVID-19. Using immunoSEQ multiplex PCR, the repertoire was profiled, and TCRdb retains in-frame clones only, with some absent. The data hold approximately 300,000 clones, with around 90% observed a single time. The length of the CDR3 is 12 residues. Looked up from germline, CDR1 is GTSNPN and CDR2 is SVGIG (reference sequence). V lost 2 bases to trimming and J lost 8 bases, with 10 bases between them. The V gene is TRBV30, the J gene TRBJ1-3; tentatively, D is TRBD1 (6 bases). Sequenced: peripheral blood. The sequence derives from a woman aged 25 to 39 with COVID-19, enrolled during active disease. The CDR3 spells CAWSLGADTIYF. The CDR3 region has the DNA TGTGCCTGGAGTCTGGGGGCGGACACCATATATTTT.